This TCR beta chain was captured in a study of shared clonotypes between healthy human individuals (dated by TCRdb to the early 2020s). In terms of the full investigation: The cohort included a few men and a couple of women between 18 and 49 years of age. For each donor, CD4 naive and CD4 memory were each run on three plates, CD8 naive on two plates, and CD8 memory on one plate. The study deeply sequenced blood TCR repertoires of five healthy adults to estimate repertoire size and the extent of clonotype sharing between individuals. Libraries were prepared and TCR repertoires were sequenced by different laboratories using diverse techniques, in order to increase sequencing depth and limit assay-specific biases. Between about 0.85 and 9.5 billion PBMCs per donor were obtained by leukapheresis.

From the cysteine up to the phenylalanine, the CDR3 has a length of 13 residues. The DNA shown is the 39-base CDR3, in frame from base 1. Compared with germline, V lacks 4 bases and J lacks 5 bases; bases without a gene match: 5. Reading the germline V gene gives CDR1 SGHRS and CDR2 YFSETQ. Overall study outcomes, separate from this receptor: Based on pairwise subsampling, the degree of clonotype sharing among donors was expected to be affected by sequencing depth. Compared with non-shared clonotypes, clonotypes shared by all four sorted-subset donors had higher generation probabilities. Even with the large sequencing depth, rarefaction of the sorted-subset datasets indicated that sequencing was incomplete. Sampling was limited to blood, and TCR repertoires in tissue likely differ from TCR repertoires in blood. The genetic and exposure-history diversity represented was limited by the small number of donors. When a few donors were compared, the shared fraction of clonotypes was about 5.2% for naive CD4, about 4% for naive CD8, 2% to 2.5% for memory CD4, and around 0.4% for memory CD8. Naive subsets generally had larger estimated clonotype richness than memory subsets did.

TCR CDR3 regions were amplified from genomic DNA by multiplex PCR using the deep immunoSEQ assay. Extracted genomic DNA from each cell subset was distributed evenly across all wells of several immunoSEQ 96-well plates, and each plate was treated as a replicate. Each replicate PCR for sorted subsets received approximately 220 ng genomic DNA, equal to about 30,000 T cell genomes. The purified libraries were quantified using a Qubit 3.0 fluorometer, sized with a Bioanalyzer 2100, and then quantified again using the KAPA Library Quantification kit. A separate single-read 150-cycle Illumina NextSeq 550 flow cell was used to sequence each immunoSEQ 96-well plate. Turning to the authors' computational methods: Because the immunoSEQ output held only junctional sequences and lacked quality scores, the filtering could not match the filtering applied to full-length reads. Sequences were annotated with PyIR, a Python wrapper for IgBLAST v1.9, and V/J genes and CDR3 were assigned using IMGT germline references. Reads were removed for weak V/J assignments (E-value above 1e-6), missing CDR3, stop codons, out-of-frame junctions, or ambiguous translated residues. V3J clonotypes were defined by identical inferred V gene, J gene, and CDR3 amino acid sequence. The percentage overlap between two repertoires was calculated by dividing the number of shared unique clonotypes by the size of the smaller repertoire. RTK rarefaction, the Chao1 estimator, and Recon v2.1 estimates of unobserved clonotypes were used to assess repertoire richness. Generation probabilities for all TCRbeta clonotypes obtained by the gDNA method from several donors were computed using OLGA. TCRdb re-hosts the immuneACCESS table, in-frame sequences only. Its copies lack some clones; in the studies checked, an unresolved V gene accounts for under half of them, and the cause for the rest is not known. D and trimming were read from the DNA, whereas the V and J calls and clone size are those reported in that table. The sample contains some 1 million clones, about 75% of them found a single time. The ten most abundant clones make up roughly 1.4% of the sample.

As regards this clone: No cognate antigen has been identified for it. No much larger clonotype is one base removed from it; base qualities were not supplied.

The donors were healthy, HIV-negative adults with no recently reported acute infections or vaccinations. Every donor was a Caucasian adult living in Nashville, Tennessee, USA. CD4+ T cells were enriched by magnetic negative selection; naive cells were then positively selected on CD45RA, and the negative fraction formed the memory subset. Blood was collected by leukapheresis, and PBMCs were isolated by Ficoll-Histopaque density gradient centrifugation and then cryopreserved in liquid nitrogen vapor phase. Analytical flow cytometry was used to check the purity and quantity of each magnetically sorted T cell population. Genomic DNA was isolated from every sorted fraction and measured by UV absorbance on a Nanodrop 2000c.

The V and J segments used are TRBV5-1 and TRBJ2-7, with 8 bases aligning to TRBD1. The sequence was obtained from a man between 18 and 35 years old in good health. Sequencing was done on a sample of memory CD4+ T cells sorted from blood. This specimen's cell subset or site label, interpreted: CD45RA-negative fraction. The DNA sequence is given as TGCGCCAGCAGCCATGGACAGGGAAACGAGCAGTACTTC. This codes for CASSHGQGNEQYF.